This TCR beta chain was captured by sequencing in a study of cytomegalovirus exposure and HLA in healthy donors. This PCR relied on a set of 60 Vbeta primers and 13 Jbeta primers. Study processing details: Later work found approximately 87 million unique TCR beta chains, with some 11 million shared. Only in-frame clones appear in the TCRdb table, and some are missing; sequencing was by immunoSEQ multiplex PCR. The V and J calls and clone size are taken from that table; D and trimming were inferred from the DNA. The table includes about 150,000 clones, around a tenth detected once. Germline values: CDR1 LNHDA, CDR2 SQIVND (reference sequence). The CDR3 spans 13 residues. V dropped 0 bases and J dropped 4 bases, with 7 bases sitting between them. General study findings and limits: For TCR beta chains, V- and J-gene trimming was later linked to a missense DCLRE1C variant. In an earlier analysis, about 87% or about 30%: the productive usage of most TCR beta V segments. In most subjects, TCR beta sequences reportedly gave accurate predictions of HLA-A and HLA-B alleles.

This clone was picked up a small number of times. Antigen unknown. The clonotype was recovered from a male donor in good health and CMV-seronegative. This rearrangement joins TRBV19 to TRBJ2-7, with a tentative D call TRBD2 (5 bases). Sequenced material: PBMCs. The CDR3 nucleotides are TGTGCCAGTAGTATAGAATGGAGGTACGAGCAGTACTTC. The encoded protein is CASSIEWRYEQYF.